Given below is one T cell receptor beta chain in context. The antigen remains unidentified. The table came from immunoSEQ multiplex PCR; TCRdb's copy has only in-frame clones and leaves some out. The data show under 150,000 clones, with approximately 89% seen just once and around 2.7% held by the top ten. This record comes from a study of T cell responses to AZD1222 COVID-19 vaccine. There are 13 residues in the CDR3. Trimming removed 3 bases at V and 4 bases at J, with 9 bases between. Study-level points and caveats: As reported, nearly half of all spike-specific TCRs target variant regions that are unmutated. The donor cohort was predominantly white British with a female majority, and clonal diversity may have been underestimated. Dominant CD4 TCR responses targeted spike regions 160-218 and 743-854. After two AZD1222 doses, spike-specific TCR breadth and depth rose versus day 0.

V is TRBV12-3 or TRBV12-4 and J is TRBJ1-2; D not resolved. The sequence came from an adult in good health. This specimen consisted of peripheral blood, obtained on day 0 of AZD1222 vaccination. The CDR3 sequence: CASSLQLGYGYTF. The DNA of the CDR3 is TGTGCCAGCAGTTTGCAGTTAGGCTATGGCTACACCTTC.